A single sample gave rise to the 2 T cell receptor beta chains below, sequenced in a study of cytotoxic CD8 clonotypes in ibrutinib-treated CLL. Only in-frame clones appear in the TCRdb table, and some are missing; sequencing was by immunoSEQ multiplex PCR. The table includes approximately 340,000 clones, roughly 67% detected once. The specimen comprised PBMCs, sampled after 36 months of ibrutinib treatment. All receptors derive from a human donor with chronic lymphocytic leukemia.

V gene TRBV7-2 combines with J gene TRBJ2-3; 12 bases match TRBD2. Per the germline V gene, CDR1 is SGHTA and CDR2 is FQGNSA. With V trimmed by 3 bases and J by 5 bases, 15 bases remained unmatched. The CDR3 consists of 19 residues. CDR3 sequence reads: CASSFLLLAGGPAGDTQYF. CDR3 bases: TGTGCCAGCAGCTTCCTGCTCCTAGCGGGGGGGCCGGCGGGAGATACGCAGTATTTT.

The J gene is TRBJ1-2, the V gene TRBV7-8; D gene ambiguous. CDR1 and CDR2 from the germline V gene are SGHVS and FQNEAQ. The V end was cut by 0 bases, the J end by 0 bases, with 8 bases between. The length of the CDR3 is 15 residues. The CDR3 loop reads CASSLAGDSNYGYTF. The CDR3 DNA follows: TGTGCCAGCAGCTTAGCTGGGGATTCTAACTATGGCTACACCTTC. The full variable domain, rest sourced from reference TRBV7-8 and TRBJ1-2, is GAGVSQSPRYKVAKRGQDVALRCDPISGHVSLFWYQQALGQGPEFLTYFQNEAQLDKSGLPSDRFFAERPEGSVSTLKIQRTQQEDSAVYLCASSLAGDSNYGYTFGSGTRLTVV.